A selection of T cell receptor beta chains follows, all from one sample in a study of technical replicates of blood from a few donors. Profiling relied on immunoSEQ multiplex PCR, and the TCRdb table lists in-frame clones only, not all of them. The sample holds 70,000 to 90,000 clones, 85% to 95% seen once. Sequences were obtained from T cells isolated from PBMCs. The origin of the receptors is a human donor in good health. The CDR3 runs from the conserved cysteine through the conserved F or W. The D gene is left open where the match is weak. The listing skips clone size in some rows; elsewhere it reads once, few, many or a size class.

TGTGCCAGCAGCTTACAGGAAAACACTGAAGCTTTCTTT,CASSLQENTEAFF,TRBJ1-1,NA,NA,TRBV7-9
TGTGCCAGCAGCGTAGATGGCGGGCGGTCCTACGAGCAGTACTTC,CASSVDGGRSYEQYF,TRBJ2-7,NA,NA,TRBV9
TGTGCCAGCAGAGCCGGGACAGTTGCCTACAATGAGCAGTTCTTC,CASRAGTVAYNEQFF,TRBJ2-1,NA,TRBD1,TRBV7-6
TGTGCCAGCAGCGCCCGGGAGTACAACAATGAGCAGTTCTTC,CASSAREYNNEQFF,TRBJ2-1,NA,NA,TRBV7-2
TGTGCCAGCAGCTTACGGGTCCTTAATGAGCAGTTCTTC,CASSLRVLNEQFF,TRBJ2-1,NA,NA,TRBV7-9
TGTGCCAGCAGCTTCTCGGGGTCCTATGGCTACACCTTC,CASSFSGSYGYTF,TRBJ1-2,once,NA,TRBV13
TGTGCCAGCAGCTTTCAGGGGGCCGGGTACTACGAGCAGTACTTC,CASSFQGAGYYEQYF,TRBJ2-7,NA,TRBD1,TRBV5-8
TGTGCCAGCAGCGCAAATTTAGGGCCTCCCACCAGGGGCACTGAAGCTTTCTTT,CASSANLGPPTRGTEAFF,TRBJ1-1,NA,NA,TRBV2
TGCGCCAGCAGCATGGACGTGTTCAGGGGGCTGGGCTACACCTTC,CASSMDVFRGLGYTF,TRBJ1-2,NA,TRBD1,TRBV5-1
TGTGCCAGCGGGCTGGGACAGGGAAACTACGAGCAGTACTTC,CASGLGQGNYEQYF,TRBJ2-7,NA,TRBD1,TRBV27
TGTGCCAGCTCACCATCACTTTATGGCTACACCTTC,CASSPSLYGYTF,TRBJ1-2,NA,NA,TRBV18
TGCAGCGTGGAAAAGGGCCAGGGGTACTACGAGCAGTACTTC,CSVEKGQGYYEQYF,TRBJ2-7,NA,NA,TRBV29-1
TGTGCCAGCAGCCCGGAGCCGAACACTGAAGCTTTCTTT,CASSPEPNTEAFF,TRBJ1-1,NA,NA,TRBV28
TGTGCCAGCAGCTTCAGACAAAACTACGAGCAGTACTTC,CASSFRQNYEQYF,TRBJ2-7,NA,NA,TRBV11-2
TGCGCCAGCAGCTTGGTGGACACCACCTATGGCTACACCTTC,CASSLVDTTYGYTF,TRBJ1-2,NA,NA,TRBV5-1
TGTGCCAGCAGCGTAGACGGGACTATATCCTACGAGCAGTACTTC,CASSVDGTISYEQYF,TRBJ2-7,NA,TRBD2,TRBV9
TGTGCCAGCAGCTCTAGCGATAGCTCCTACGAGCAGTACTTC,CASSSSDSSYEQYF,TRBJ2-7,once,NA,TRBV7-7
TGTGCCAGTACTCGACAGGGAATAAACAATGAGCAGTTCTTC,CASTRQGINNEQFF,TRBJ2-1,NA,TRBD1,TRBV19
TGTGCCAGCAGTGGGGACTTCGCAACGGAGCAGTTCTTC,CASSGDFATEQFF,TRBJ2-1,once,NA,TRBV2
TGTGCCAGCAGCTCATTTGCAACTAATGAAAAACTGTTTTTT,CASSSFATNEKLFF,TRBJ1-4,NA,NA,TRBV7-9
TGTGCCAGCAGCTATGACAGGGTCGAGCAGTACTTC,CASSYDRVEQYF,TRBJ2-7,NA,TRBD1,TRBV2
TGTGCCAGCAGTGCACATAGCGGGAGTAGCACAGATACGCAGTATTTT,CASSAHSGSSTDTQYF,TRBJ2-3,NA,TRBD2,TRBV27
TGTGCCAGCAGCTTAGTGACAGGGTCCCAAGAGACCCAGTACTTC,CASSLVTGSQETQYF,TRBJ2-5,NA,TRBD1,TRBV7-9
TGTGCCAGCAGCCTAGGTGACATCTCCTACAATGAGCAGTTCTTC,CASSLGDISYNEQFF,TRBJ2-1,few,NA,TRBV11-3
TGCGCCAGCAGCTTGGATGGCCATCAGCCCCAGCATTTT,CASSLDGHQPQHF,TRBJ1-5,NA,NA,TRBV5-1
TGTGCCACCGAGGACAGGGTAAACCCGAACACTGAAGCTTTCTTT,CATEDRVNPNTEAFF,TRBJ1-1,NA,TRBD1,TRBV6-1
TGTGCCAGTAGTGCGAAGGACAGGGGAGCCAATCAGCCCCAGCATTTT,CASSAKDRGANQPQHF,TRBJ1-5,NA,TRBD1,TRBV19
TGTGCCAGCAGAGCCACAGGGGATCAGCCCCAGCATTTT,CASRATGDQPQHF,TRBJ1-5,NA,TRBD1,TRBV28
TGTGCCAGCTCACCAGGAGAAGGTGGTTACGAGCAGTACTTC,CASSPGEGGYEQYF,TRBJ2-7,NA,NA,TRBV18
TGTGCCAGCAGCTTAACAGGAAGCTCTGGAAACACCATATATTTT,CASSLTGSSGNTIYF,TRBJ1-3,NA,NA,TRBV9